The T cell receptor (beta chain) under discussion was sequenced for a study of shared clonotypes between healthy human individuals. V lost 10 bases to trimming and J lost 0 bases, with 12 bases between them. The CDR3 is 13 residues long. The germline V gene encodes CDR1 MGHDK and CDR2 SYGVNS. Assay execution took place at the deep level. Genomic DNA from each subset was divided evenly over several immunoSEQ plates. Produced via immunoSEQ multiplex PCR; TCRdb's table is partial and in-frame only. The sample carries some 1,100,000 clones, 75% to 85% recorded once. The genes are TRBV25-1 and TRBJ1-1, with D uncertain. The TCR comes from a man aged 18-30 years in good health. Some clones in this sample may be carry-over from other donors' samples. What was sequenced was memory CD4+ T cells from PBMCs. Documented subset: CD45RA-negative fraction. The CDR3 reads CATFDNVNTEAFF. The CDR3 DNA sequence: TGTGCCACCTTCGACAACGTGAACACTGAAGCTTTCTTT. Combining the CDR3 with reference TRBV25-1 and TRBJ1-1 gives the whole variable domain EADIYQTPRYLVIGTGKKITLECSQTMGHDKMYWYQQDPGMELHLIHYSYGVNSTEKGDLSSESTVSRIRTEHFPLTLESARPSHTSQYLCATFDNVNTEAFFGQGTRLTVV.